This TCR beta chain originates from a study of radiotherapy plus CTLA-4 blockade in lung cancer. The overall study: Overall, approximately 19% of patients showed an objective response, while around 34% attained disease control.

The ends lost 4 bases at V and 0 bases at J; junction bases unmatched: 11. Germline V gene lookup returns CDR1 SGHDT and CDR2 YYEEEE. CDR3 size: 17 residues. The assay was immunoSEQ multiplex PCR, and TCRdb's table has in-frame clones only and misses some. The sample records 90,000 to 100,000 clones, 88% being singletons. Overall study results and limits: The best prediction of response reportedly came from early blood T cell clone dynamics, with interferon-beta.

A word on this clone: Its antigen is undetermined.

Sequenced here: peripheral blood, sampled from a patient treated with radiotherapy plus ipilimumab. This clonotype was obtained from a human donor with non-small cell lung cancer that progressed on radiotherapy plus ipilimumab. The chain couples TRBV5-6 to TRBJ1-1; 8 bases agree with TRBD1. The CDR3 loop reads CASSEDRGHRLNTEAFF. Written as DNA, the CDR3 is TGTGCCAGCAGCGAAGACAGGGGCCACCGTTTGAACACTGAAGCTTTCTTT.